The 30 T cell receptor beta chains reported below all come from one sample, sequenced in a study of blood T cell repertoires in COVID-19. Data came from immunoSEQ multiplex PCR; TCRdb stores just in-frame clones and leaves some out. The sample lists about 66,000 clones, 65% to 90% seen once, with 5% to 8% in the top ten. The specimen was peripheral blood. The receptors stem from a man aged 55 to 69 with acute or convalescent COVID-19.

The V gene is TRBV10-2, the J gene TRBJ1-4, with 10 bases fitting TRBD1. V lost 7 bases to trimming and J lost 7 bases; unmatched junction nucleotides: 9. The CDR3 length is 15 residues. Germline CDR1 and CDR2: WSHSY and SAAADI. This CDR3 reads CASTGGQGLGEKLFF. The CDR3 DNA is TGCGCCAGCACAGGGGGACAGGGGTTGGGTGAAAAACTGTTTTTT.

This clone was detected a few times. The rearrangement uses TRBV7-9 and TRBJ1-1; D might be TRBD1 (5 bases). CDR3 length: 12 residues. Germline V gives CDR1 SEHNR, CDR2 FQNEAQ (reference sequence). Deletions cut 5 bases from V and 11 bases from J, with 15 bases between. CDR3 in amino acids: CASSASGDRAFF. The CDR3 coding sequence is TGTGCCAGCAGCGCCTCGGGGGACCGGGCTTTCTTT.

The chain recombines TRBV18 with TRBJ2-7; 10 nucleotides align to TRBD1. The CDR3 extends over 16 amino acids. V dropped 1 base and J dropped 5; count of bases not matched to a gene: 8. Germline lookup yields CDR1 KGHSH and CDR2 LQKENI. CDR3 loop: CASSPLPGQGINEQYF. The DNA of the CDR3 is TGTGCCAGCTCACCACTCCCGGGACAGGGGATCAACGAGCAGTACTTC.

This CDR3 is CASSYIAGLEETQYF. The CDR3, as DNA: TGTGCCAGCAGCTACATAGCGGGGTTGGAGGAGACCCAGTACTTC. The chain combines TRBV11-2 with TRBJ2-5; 8 bases match TRBD2. The J segment lost 5 bases and the V segment lost 4 bases, leaving 9 bases of the junction unmatched. Germline V gene data show CDR1 as SGHAT and CDR2 as FQNNGV. This CDR3 region has 15 residues.

CDR3 nucleotides: TGCAGCCTCATGGGGACAGTTTACTATGGCTACACCTTC. As protein: CSLMGTVYYGYTF. This chain links TRBV29-1 with TRBJ1-2; 7 positions agree with TRBD1. The CDR3 is 13 residues long. Germline V gene sequence: CDR1 SQVTM, CDR2 ANQGSEA. J was trimmed by 3 bases and V by 8 bases; bases with no gene match: 9.

A few counts support this clone. The rearrangement links TRBV2 to TRBJ1-2; 9 positions match TRBD1. The germline CDR1 and CDR2 sequences are SNHLY and FYNNEI. This CDR3 has 13 amino acids. With V trimmed by 7 bases and J by 8 bases, 8 bases remained unmatched. CDR3 sequence: CASTPTGGGGYTF. In DNA, the CDR3 is TGTGCCAGCACCCCTACAGGGGGCGGGGGCTACACCTTC.

This chain links TRBV6-5 with TRBJ2-1; D is undetermined. Germline CDR1 MNHEY, CDR2 SVGAGI. The CDR3 length is 14 residues. Trimming took 6 bases from V and 0 from J, leaving 9 bases between them. For the CDR3, the DNA is TGTGCCAGCAGGGGCGAAAGCTCCTACAATGAGCAGTTCTTC. This sequence encodes CASRGESSYNEQFF.

The gene calls are TRBV11-3 and TRBJ2-1, with TRBD1 as a possible D gene (5 bases). Trimming cost V 4 bases and J 6 bases, with 16 bases left between them. This CDR3 contains 15 residues. Germline loops: CDR1 SGHNT, CDR2 YENEEA. The CDR3 protein is CASSSGIEGVNEQFF. The CDR3 nucleotides read TGTGCCAGCAGCTCCGGTATAGAAGGGGTCAATGAGCAGTTCTTC.

V and J are TRBV14 and TRBJ1-3; 7 nucleotides agree with TRBD1. Germline V gene data show CDR1 as SGHDN and CDR2 as FVKESK. The CDR3 extends over 16 amino acids. V shed 1 base, J shed 2 bases, and the junction held 5 bases outside the gene matches. CDR3 in amino acids: CASSQVDRDPGNTIYF. CDR3 DNA: TGTGCCAGCAGCCAAGTCGACAGGGACCCTGGAAACACCATATATTTT.

The chain uses TRBV6-5 and TRBJ2-1; D ambiguous. The CDR3 has 12 residues. The germline V gene encodes CDR1 MNHEY and CDR2 SVGAGI. Trimming shortened V by 5 bases and J by 4 bases, and 6 bases separated the two germline ends. The chain's CDR3 is CASSPGYNEQFF. The CDR3 DNA sequence: TGTGCCAGCAGTCCAGGTTACAATGAGCAGTTCTTC.

The gene calls are TRBV3-1 (or the pseudogene TRBV3-2) and TRBJ2-5; 8 bases are shared with TRBD1. Losses at the gene ends were 4 bases for V and 1 base for J; bases not matched to a gene: 5. The CDR3 contains 15 residues. The germline V gene has CDR1 LGHDT and CDR2 YNNKEL (reference sequence). The CDR3 protein is CASSPGGQVQETQYF. The CDR3 nucleotides are TGTGCCAGCAGCCCCGGGGGACAGGTCCAAGAGACCCAGTACTTC.

The gene calls are TRBV21-1 and TRBJ2-1; TRBD2 is the table's D call, not checked against the DNA. TRBV21-1 is shown as a pseudogene. This CDR3 contains 14 residues. CDR3 amino acids: CASSNLGGYNEQFF. The CDR3 region has the DNA TGTGCCAGCAGCAATCTCGGGGGGTACAATGAGCAGTTCTTC.

J is TRBJ1-3 and V is TRBV3-1 (or the pseudogene TRBV3-2); D unclear. Between the trimmed V and J ends, which lost 0 bases and 0 bases, there was a span of 6 bases. This CDR3 has 15 residues. Germline assignment: CDR1 LGHDT and CDR2 YNNKEL (reference sequence). The CDR3 spells CASSQDLVSGNTIYF. CDR3 sequence (DNA): TGTGCCAGCAGCCAAGATCTAGTCTCTGGAAACACCATATATTTT.

V gene TRBV18 combines with J gene TRBJ1-5; weak D call: TRBD1 (6 bases). Between the trimmed V and J ends, which lost 2 bases and 5 bases, there was a span of 10 bases. The CDR3 contains 14 residues. Germline V lookup: CDR1 KGHSH, CDR2 LQKENI. The CDR3 coding sequence is TGTGCCAGCTCACCAAGTTCAGGGGATCAGCCCCAGCATTTT. This encodes CASSPSSGDQPQHF.

This chain's CDR3 is CAWSVALTSTDTQYF. CDR3 bases: TGTGCCTGGAGTGTTGCCCTGACTAGCACAGATACGCAGTATTTT. The rearrangement joins TRBV30 to TRBJ2-3; unclear D gene. This CDR3 is built from 15 residues. V dropped 0 bases and J dropped 0 bases, with 10 bases sitting between them. From germline, CDR1 is GTSNPN and CDR2 SVGIG (reference sequence).

The chain joins TRBV6-1 to TRBJ2-5; 7 bases map to TRBD2. Germline lookup yields CDR1 MNHNS and CDR2 SASEGT. The CDR3 extends over 15 amino acids. V lost 0 bases, J lost 4 bases, and 5 bases stayed unmatched. As DNA, the CDR3 is TGTGCCAGCAGTGAAGCGGGCTGGGAGGGAGAGACCCAGTACTTC. Translating gives CASSEAGWEGETQYF.

The chain employs TRBV4-1 and TRBJ2-3; D remains ambiguous. Germline V gene sequence: CDR1 MGHRA, CDR2 YSYEKL. The CDR3 is made up of 13 amino acids. The germline V and J ends were trimmed by 0 bases and 4 bases, with 5 bases remaining between them. The CDR3 DNA sequence: TGCGCCAGCAGCCAAGATCTCCCAGATACGCAGTATTTT. This translates into CASSQDLPDTQYF.

The chain employs TRBV7-8 and TRBJ1-1; D remains unclear. The CDR3 spans 15 residues. Germline V gene data show CDR1 as SGHVS and CDR2 as FQNEAQ. The V and J ends lost 5 bases and 3 bases respectively, with 16 bases between them. The CDR3 loop reads CASSPALQAYTEAFF. The CDR3 DNA is TGTGCCAGCAGCCCCGCCCTCCAGGCGTACACTGAAGCTTTCTTT.

The V gene is TRBV23-1, the J gene TRBJ1-5, with D perhaps TRBD1 (6 bases). TRBV23-1 qualifies as an ORF whose function is uncertain. This CDR3 is built from 16 residues. Trimming took 0 bases from V and 4 from J, leaving 13 bases between them. The CDR3 reads CASSQSPGTHNQPQHF. In nucleotides, the CDR3 is TGCGCCAGCAGTCAATCCCCCGGGACACATAATCAGCCCCAGCATTTT.

The chain couples TRBV5-5 to TRBJ2-2; the D is unclear. Germline-derived CDR1 and CDR2 are SGHKS and YYEKEE (reference sequence). With 4 bases removed from V and 0 bases from J, the gap between germline ends came to 13 bases. The CDR3 is made up of 16 amino acids. In nucleotides, the CDR3 is TGTGCCAGCAGCCTTGGTCCCGCGGCGAACACCGGGGAGCTGTTTTTT. Protein sequence: CASSLGPAANTGELFF.

This clone was seen a few times. The gene calls are TRBV11-3 and TRBJ1-1, with 8 nucleotides matching TRBD1. With 11 bases clipped from V and 2 bases from J, the junction kept 19 bases outside the gene matches. The CDR3 spans 17 residues. From germline, CDR1 is SGHNT and CDR2 YENEEA. CDR3 nucleotide sequence: TGTGCCTGCGGGACAGGAATGTCCGTCTCATCTAACACTGAAGCTTTCTTT. Amino acid sequence: CACGTGMSVSSNTEAFF.

The rearrangement links TRBV4-3 to TRBJ2-7; perhaps TRBD1 as D (5 bases). The CDR3 totals 15 residues. V shed 0 bases and J shed 2 bases, with 11 bases lying between them. Germline V gives CDR1 LGHNA, CDR2 YSLEER. CDR3 amino acids: CASSQDARATYEQYF. CDR3 DNA: TGCGCCAGCAGCCAAGACGCCAGGGCAACCTACGAGCAGTACTTC.

V is TRBV14 and J is TRBJ1-2, with D unresolved. The germline CDR1 and CDR2 sequences are SGHDN and FVKESK. V lost 0 bases, J lost 7 bases, and 3 bases lay in between. CDR3 size: 11 residues. The CDR3 region is CASSQDRGYTF. In DNA form, the CDR3 reads TGTGCCAGCAGCCAAGATCGTGGCTACACCTTC.

Here the CDR3 DNA reads TGTGCCAGCAGAGGGACAGGGAGAGAGACCCAGTACTTC. Its protein product is CASRGTGRETQYF. The chain has TRBV12-3 or TRBV12-4 and TRBJ2-5, with 9 bases aligning to TRBD1. CDR3 length: 13 amino acids. Losses at the gene ends were 6 bases for V and 4 bases for J; bases not matched to a gene: 3.

The chain uses TRBV5-6 and TRBJ1-5; 7 nucleotides agree with TRBD1. V dropped 3 bases and J dropped 4; count of bases not matched to a gene: 7. CDR3 length: 15 amino acids. The germline gives CDR1 SGHDT, CDR2 YYEEEE. The CDR3 DNA follows: TGTGCCAGCAGCTCTTTTTACAGGGGAAATCAGCCCCAGCATTTT. Amino acids: CASSSFYRGNQPQHF. Supplemented by reference TRBV5-6 and TRBJ1-5, the full variable domain reads DAGVTQSPTHLIKTRGQQVTLRCSPKSGHDTVSWYQQALGQGPQFIFQYYEEEERQRGNFPDRFSGHQFPNYSSELNVNALLLGDSALYLCASSSFYRGNQPQHFGDGTRLSIL.

The V gene is TRBV27, the J gene TRBJ2-7, with 7 bases aligning to TRBD2. The CDR3 is 17 amino acids. The V segment lost 3 bases and the J segment 4 bases; nucleotides outside the gene matches: 15. Germline-derived CDR1 and CDR2 are MNHEY and SMNVEV (reference sequence). The CDR3 is CASSFLPGGGDLYEQYF. CDR3 nucleotides: TGTGCCAGCAGTTTTCTCCCCGGTGGGGGGGATCTATACGAGCAGTACTTC.

The V call is TRBV24-1, the J call TRBJ1-2; the D is unclear. The germline V gene has CDR1 KGHDR and CDR2 SFDVKD. The CDR3 sequence is 14 residues long. V dropped 2 bases and J dropped 8 bases, with 14 bases sitting between them. This CDR3 reads CATSDSPEAGGYTF. The CDR3 DNA sequence: TGTGCCACCAGTGATTCTCCTGAAGCGGGGGGCTACACCTTC.

V usage is TRBV27 and J usage is TRBJ1-5; D is ambiguous. Looked up from germline, CDR1 is MNHEY and CDR2 is SMNVEV (reference sequence). The V end lost 6 bases, the J end lost 8 bases, and 17 bases lay between the germline ends. The CDR3 covers 14 residues. CDR3 sequence (DNA): TGTGCCAGCAGCAAGATGTCGGGAAGAGAGCCCCAGCATTTT. The encoded protein is CASSKMSGREPQHF.

This sequence joins TRBV20-1 and TRBJ2-1; no firm D call. The CDR3 has 11 residues. From germline, CDR1 is DFQATT and CDR2 SNEGSKA (reference sequence). The V and J ends lost 0 bases and 7 bases respectively, with 4 bases between them. CDR3 coding DNA: TGCAGTGCTAGAGATCAAAATGAGCAGTTCTTC. Its translation: CSARDQNEQFF.

V usage is TRBV11-2 and J usage is TRBJ2-1; the match to TRBD1 covers 7 bases. This CDR3 region has 16 residues. With V trimmed by 4 bases and J by 2 bases, 8 bases remained unmatched. Germline V gene data show CDR1 as SGHAT and CDR2 as FQNNGV. This chain's CDR3 is CASSSRQGPAYNEQFF. The CDR3 coding sequence is TGTGCCAGCAGCTCCCGACAGGGTCCAGCCTACAATGAGCAGTTCTTC.